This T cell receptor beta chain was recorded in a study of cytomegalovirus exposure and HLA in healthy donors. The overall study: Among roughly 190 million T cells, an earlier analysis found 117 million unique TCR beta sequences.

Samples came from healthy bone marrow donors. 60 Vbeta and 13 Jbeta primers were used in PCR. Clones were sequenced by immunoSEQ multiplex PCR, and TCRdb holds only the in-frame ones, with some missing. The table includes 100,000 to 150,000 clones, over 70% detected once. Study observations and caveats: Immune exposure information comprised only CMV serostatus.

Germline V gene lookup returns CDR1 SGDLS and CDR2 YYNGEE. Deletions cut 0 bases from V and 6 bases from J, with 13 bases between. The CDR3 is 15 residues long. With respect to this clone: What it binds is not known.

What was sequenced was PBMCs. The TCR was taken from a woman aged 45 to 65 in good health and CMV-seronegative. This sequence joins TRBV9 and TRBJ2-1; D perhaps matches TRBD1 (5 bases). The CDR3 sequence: CASSVDSGYGNEQFF. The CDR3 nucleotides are TGTGCCAGCAGCGTAGACTCAGGGTACGGCAATGAGCAGTTCTTC.